Detailed here is one TCR beta chain. These data are taken from a study of regulatory T cells in long-lasting Graves disease. For TCR beta, libraries came from iRepertoire HTBI primers and Arm-PCR of CDR3 regions. TCRdb redid the calling of the multiplex PCR reads with MiXCR, one entry per CDR3 protein. The table includes 400,000 to 550,000 distinct CDR3 sequences, about 15% detected once. Indicated time point: newly diagnosed GD, antithyroid drugs for less than 3 months. The TCR library was prepared using RNA isolated from PBMCs. The CDR3 has 15 residues. Trimming left V 5 bases short and J 0 bases short, with 11 bases between. This same sample was also part of a study on T cells in Graves' hyperthyroidism and ophthalmopathy.

The material was peripheral blood mononuclear cells (PBMCs), obtained at new diagnosis, from a patient treated with antithyroid drugs. V usage is TRBV12-3 or TRBV12-4 and J usage is TRBJ1-5; maybe TRBD1 (5 bases). The receptor was isolated from a woman between 18 and 29 years old with Graves disease. As DNA, the CDR3 is TGTGCCAGCAGTCCTCGGGACGTTAGCAATCAGCCCCAGCATTTT. Its protein is CASSPRDVSNQPQHF.